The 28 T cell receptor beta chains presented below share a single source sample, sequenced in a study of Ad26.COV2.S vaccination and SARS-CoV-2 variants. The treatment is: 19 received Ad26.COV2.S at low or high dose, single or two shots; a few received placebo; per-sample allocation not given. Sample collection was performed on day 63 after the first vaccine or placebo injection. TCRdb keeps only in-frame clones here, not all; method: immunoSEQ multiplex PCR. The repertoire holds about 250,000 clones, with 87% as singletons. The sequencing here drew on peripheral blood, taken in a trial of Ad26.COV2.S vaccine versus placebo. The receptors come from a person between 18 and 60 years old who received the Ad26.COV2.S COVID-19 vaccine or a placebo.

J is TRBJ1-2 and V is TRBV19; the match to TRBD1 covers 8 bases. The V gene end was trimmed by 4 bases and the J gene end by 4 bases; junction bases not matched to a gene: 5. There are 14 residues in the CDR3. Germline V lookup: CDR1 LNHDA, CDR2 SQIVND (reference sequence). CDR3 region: CASSTKTGGYGYTF. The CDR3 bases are TGTGCCAGTAGTACGAAAACAGGGGGCTATGGCTACACCTTC.

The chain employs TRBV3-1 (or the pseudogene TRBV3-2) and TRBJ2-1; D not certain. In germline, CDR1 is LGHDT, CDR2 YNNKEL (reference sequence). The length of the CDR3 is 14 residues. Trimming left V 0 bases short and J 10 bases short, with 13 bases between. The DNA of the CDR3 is TGTGCCAGCAGCCAAGACAGTCCCTCATGGGAGCAGTTCTTC. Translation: CASSQDSPSWEQFF.

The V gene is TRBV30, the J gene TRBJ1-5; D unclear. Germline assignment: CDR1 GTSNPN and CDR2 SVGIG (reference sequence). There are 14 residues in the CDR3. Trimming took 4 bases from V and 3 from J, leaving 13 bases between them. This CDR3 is CAWNRGGNNQPQHF. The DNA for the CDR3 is TGTGCCTGGAATCGAGGAGGGAACAATCAGCCCCAGCATTTT.

CDR3 in DNA: TGTGCCAGCGACTTTTTGCGCCATGGCTACACCTTC. Translated, it gives CASDFLRHGYTF. This chain connects TRBV21-1 to TRBJ1-2. TRBV21-1 is annotated as a pseudogene. There are 12 residues in the CDR3.

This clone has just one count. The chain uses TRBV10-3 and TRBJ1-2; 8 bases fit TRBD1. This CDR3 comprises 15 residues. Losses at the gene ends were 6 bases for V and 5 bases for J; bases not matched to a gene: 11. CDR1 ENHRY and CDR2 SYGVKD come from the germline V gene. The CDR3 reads CAISEVEGQAYGYTF. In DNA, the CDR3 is TGTGCCATCAGCGAGGTGGAGGGACAGGCTTATGGCTACACCTTC.

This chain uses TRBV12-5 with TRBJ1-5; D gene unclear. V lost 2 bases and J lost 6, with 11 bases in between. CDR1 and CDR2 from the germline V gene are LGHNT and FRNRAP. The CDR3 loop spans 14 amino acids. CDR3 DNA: TGTGCTAGTGGTTTGAGGTCAGGAGGTCAGCCCCAGCATTTT. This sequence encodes CASGLRSGGQPQHF.

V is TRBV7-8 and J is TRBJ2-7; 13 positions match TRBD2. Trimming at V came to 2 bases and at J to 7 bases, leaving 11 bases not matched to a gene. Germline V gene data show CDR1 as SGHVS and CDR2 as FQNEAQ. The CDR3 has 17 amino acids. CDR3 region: CASSLFFTLAGGLEQYF. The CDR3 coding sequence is TGTGCCAGCAGCTTATTTTTTACACTAGCGGGGGGGCTTGAGCAGTACTTC.

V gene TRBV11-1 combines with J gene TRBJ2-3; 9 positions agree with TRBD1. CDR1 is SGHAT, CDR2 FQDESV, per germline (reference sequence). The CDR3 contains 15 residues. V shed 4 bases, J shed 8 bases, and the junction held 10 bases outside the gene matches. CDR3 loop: CASSSPGQGLRTQYF. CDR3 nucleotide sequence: TGTGCCAGCAGCTCCCCGGGACAGGGATTACGTACGCAGTATTTT.

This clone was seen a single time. The CDR3, as DNA: TGTGCCAGCAGCCAGAGCACAGGATGGTATGGCTACACCTTC. It yields the protein CASSQSTGWYGYTF. This chain joins TRBV7-8 and TRBJ1-2; perhaps TRBD1 as D (5 bases). Per the germline V gene, CDR1 is SGHVS and CDR2 is FQNEAQ. The CDR3 length is 14 residues. V was cut by 5 bases and J by 5 bases, with 15 bases left in between.

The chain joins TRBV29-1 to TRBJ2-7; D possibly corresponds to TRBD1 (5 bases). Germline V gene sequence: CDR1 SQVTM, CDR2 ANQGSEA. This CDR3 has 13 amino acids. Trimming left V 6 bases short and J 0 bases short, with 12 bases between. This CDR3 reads CSVTTDSSYEQYF. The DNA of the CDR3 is TGCAGCGTCACGACAGACAGCTCCTACGAGCAGTACTTC.

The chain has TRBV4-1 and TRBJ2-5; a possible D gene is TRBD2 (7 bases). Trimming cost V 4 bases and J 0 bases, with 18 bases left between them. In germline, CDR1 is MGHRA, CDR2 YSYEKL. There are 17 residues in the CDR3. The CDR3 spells CASSPQGRGPHQETQYF. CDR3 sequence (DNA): TGCGCCAGCAGCCCCCAGGGGCGGGGGCCCCACCAAGAGACCCAGTACTTC.

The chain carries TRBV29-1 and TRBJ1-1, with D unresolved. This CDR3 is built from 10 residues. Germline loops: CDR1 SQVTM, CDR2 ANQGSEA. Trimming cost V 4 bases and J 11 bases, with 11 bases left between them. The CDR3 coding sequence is TGCAGCGTTGGCATCGAGCAGGCTTTCTTT. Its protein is CSVGIEQAFF.

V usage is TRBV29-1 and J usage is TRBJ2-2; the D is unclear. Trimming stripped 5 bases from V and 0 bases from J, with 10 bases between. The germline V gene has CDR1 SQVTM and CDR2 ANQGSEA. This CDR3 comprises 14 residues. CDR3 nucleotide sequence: TGCAGCGTTTACCGCGACGCGAACACCGGGGAGCTGTTTTTT. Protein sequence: CSVYRDANTGELFF.

The CDR3: CASSFGTGKETQYF. In DNA form, the CDR3 reads TGTGCCAGCAGCTTTGGGACAGGGAAAGAGACCCAGTACTTC. This chain connects TRBV11-2 to TRBJ2-5, with TRBD1 matching 9 bases. The CDR3 runs 14 residues. V lost 3 bases and J lost 3; bases outside the gene matches: 2. Germline V CDR1 and CDR2: SGHAT, FQNNGV.

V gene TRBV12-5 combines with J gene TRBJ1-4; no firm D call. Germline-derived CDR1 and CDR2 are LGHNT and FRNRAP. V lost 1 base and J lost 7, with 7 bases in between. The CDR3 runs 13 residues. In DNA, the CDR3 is TGTGCTAGTGGTTTGGAGTACGCTGAAAAACTGTTTTTT. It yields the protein CASGLEYAEKLFF.

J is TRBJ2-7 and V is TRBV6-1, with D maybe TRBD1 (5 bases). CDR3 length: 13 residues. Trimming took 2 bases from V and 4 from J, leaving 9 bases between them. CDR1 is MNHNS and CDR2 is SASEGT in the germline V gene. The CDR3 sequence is CASSESGQYEQYF. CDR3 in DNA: TGTGCCAGCAGTGAATCAGGGCAATACGAGCAGTACTTC.

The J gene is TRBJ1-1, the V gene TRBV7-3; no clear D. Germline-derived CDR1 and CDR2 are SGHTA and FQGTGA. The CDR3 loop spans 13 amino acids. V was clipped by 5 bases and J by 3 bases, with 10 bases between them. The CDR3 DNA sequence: TGTGCCAGCAGCGCCAGCGGGGACACTGAAGCTTTCTTT. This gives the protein CASSASGDTEAFF.

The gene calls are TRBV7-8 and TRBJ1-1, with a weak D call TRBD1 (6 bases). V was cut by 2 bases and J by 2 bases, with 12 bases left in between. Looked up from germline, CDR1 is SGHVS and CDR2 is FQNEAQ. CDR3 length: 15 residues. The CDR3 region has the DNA TGTGCCAGCAGCTTATTGGAAGGGGGTAACACTGAAGCTTTCTTT. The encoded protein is CASSLLEGGNTEAFF. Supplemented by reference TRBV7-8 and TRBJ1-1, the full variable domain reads GAGVSQSPRYKVAKRGQDVALRCDPISGHVSLFWYQQALGQGPEFLTYFQNEAQLDKSGLPSDRFFAERPEGSVSTLKIQRTQQEDSAVYLCASSLLEGGNTEAFFGQGTRLTVV.

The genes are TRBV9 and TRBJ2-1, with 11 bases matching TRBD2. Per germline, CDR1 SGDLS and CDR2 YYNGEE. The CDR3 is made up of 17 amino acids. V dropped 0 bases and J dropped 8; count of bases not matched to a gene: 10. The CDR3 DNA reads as TGTGCCAGCAGCGTAGAACCTCTGACTAGCGGGGTCCATGAGCAGTTCTTC. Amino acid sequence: CASSVEPLTSGVHEQFF.

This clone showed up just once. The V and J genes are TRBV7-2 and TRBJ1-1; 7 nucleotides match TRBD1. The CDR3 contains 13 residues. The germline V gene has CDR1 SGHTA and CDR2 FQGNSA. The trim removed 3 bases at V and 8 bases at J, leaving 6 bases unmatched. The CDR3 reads CASSFARGIEAFF. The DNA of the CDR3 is TGTGCCAGCAGCTTCGCCAGGGGGATCGAAGCTTTCTTT.

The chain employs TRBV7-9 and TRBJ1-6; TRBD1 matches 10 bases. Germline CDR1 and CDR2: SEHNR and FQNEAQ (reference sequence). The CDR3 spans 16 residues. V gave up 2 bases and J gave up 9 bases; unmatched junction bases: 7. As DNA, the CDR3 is TGTGCCAGCAGCTTAACCGACAGGGGGCTAGGTTCACCCCTCCACTTT. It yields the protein CASSLTDRGLGSPLHF.

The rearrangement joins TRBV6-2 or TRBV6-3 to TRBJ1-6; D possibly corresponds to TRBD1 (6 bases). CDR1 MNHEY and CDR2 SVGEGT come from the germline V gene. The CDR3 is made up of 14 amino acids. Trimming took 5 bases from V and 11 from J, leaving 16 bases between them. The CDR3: CASSTPQTGPPLHF. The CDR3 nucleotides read TGTGCCAGCAGTACTCCTCAAACAGGGCCACCCCTCCACTTT.

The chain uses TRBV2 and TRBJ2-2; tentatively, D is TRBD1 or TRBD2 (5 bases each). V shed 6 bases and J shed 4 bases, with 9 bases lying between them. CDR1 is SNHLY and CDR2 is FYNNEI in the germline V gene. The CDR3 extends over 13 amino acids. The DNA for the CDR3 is TGTGCCAGCAGCACTAGGGGCACCGGGGAGCTGTTTTTT. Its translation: CASSTRGTGELFF.

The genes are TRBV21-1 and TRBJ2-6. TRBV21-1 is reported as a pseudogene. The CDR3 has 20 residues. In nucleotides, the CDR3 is TGTGCCAGCTCCCCTAACCCGACCCGGGGCGTCCGCTCTGGGGCCAACGTCCTGACTTTC. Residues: CASSPNPTRGVRSGANVLTF.

The chain's CDR3 is CASSESGRLAGADTQYF. In DNA form, the CDR3 reads TGCGCCAGCAGTGAGTCGGGTAGGCTAGCGGGAGCCGATACGCAGTATTTT. This chain connects TRBV10-1 to TRBJ2-3; TRBD2 agrees at 10 bases. The CDR3 length is 17 residues. Trimming removed 0 bases from V and 6 bases from J; junction bases left unmatched: 9. Germline V gene data show CDR1 as WNHNN and CDR2 as SYGVQD (reference sequence).

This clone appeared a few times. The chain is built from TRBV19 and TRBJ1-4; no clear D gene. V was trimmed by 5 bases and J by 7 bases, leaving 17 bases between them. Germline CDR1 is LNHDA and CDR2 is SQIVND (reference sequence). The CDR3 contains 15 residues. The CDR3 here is CASSFNPGRSEKLFF. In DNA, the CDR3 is TGTGCCAGTAGTTTCAATCCGGGTCGGAGTGAAAAACTGTTTTTT.

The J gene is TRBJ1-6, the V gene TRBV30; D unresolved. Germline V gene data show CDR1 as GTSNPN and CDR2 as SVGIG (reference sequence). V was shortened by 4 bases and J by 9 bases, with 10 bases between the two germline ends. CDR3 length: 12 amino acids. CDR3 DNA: TGTGCCTGGACCCCTAACGGTTCACCCCTCCACTTT. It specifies CAWTPNGSPLHF.

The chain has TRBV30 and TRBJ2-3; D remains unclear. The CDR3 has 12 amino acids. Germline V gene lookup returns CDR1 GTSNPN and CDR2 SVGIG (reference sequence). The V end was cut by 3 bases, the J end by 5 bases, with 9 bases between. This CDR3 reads CAWRTDGDTQYF. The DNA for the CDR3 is TGTGCCTGGAGAACAGACGGAGATACGCAGTATTTT.